The sequence of this T cell receptor (beta chain) was determined in a study of T-cell reconstitution after alpha-beta-depleted transplantation in children. This clonotype was picked up a small number of times. Its antigen is still unknown. Unique molecular identifiers were incorporated when the TCRbeta library was constructed. TCRdb ran MiXCR on the PCR reads and lists one entry per CDR3 protein. The sample includes some 830,000 distinct CDR3 sequences, roughly 15% of them seen just once. Study conclusions and caveats: Surviving recipient T cells and thymic progenitors produced the high day-60 TCRbeta diversity seen in some patients. By about two months after transplant, alpha-beta T cells reportedly arose from several hundred graft clones that had expanded. Newly produced T cells mostly provided counts and TCRbeta diversity after one year, as hyperexpanded clones declined.

The receptor was derived from a male patient under 18 who had a stem cell transplant for acute lymphoblastic leukemia, so the T cells may come from the graft donor. The sequencing used PBMCs, mostly from graft donor cells, collected 360 days after TCRalphabeta/CD19-depleted stem cell transplant.

The CDR3 DNA sequence: TGTGCCAGCAGCTTACGAGGGACTAGCGGGAGGTACACCGGGGAGCTGTTTTTT. Amino acid sequence: CASSLRGTSGRYTGELFF. The rearrangement joins TRBV7-2 to TRBJ2-2; 15 bases agree with TRBD2. Germline CDR1 SGHTA, CDR2 FQGNSA. This CDR3 is built from 18 residues. Trimming at V came to 2 bases and at J to 3 bases, leaving 4 bases not matched to a gene.